The clone carrying this TCR beta chain was recorded a few times. The target antigen is unknown. The CDR3 is 16 residues long. V was trimmed by 1 base and J by 5 bases, leaving 15 bases between them. Germline V lookup: CDR1 SGHTA, CDR2 FQGNSA. The sample belongs to a study of identical twins. Findings of the study overall: Reduced insertions were recorded for abundant cord blood beta clonotypes, with no such pattern in memory repertoires.

A single record per CDR3 protein comes from TCRdb applying MiXCR to the 5' RACE reads. The sample holds under 300,000 distinct CDR3 sequences, 6.5% seen once. These data were also reused for a study on T cells expressing NK-cell markers. That study adds: The authors derived TCR beta repertoires from sorted CD3+CD56+NKG2C+, CD3+CD56+NKG2C- and CD3+CD56-NKG2C+ T cells.

The sequenced material came from CD8+ T cells sorted from blood. This sequence was found in a young woman in good health. The chain employs TRBV7-2 and TRBJ1-5; D remains unclear. CDR3 sequence (DNA): TGTGCCAGCAGCTTAGACACGGGGAGAGGCGATCAGCCCCAGCATTTT. As protein: CASSLDTGRGDQPQHF.